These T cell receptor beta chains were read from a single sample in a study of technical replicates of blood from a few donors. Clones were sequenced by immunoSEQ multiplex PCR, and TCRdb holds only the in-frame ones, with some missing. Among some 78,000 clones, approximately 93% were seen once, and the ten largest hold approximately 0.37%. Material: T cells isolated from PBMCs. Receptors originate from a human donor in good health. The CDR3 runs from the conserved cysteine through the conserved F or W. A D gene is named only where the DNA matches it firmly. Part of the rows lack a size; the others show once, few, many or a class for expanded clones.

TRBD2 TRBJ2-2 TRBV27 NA TGTGCCAGCAGATGGACTAGCGGGACCGGGGAGCTGTTTTTT CASRWTSGTGELFF
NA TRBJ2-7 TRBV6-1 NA TGTGCCAGCAGTGTAATACGGTCCTACGAGCAGTACTTC CASSVIRSYEQYF
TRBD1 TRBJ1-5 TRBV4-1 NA TGCGCCAGCAGCCAAGACGACAGGGTCAAGAAGCCCCAGCATTTT CASSQDDRVKKPQHF
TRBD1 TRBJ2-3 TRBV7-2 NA TGTGCCAGCAGATGGACAGGGGGCACAGATACGCAGTATTTT CASRWTGGTDTQYF
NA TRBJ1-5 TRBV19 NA TGTGCCAGTACCATCCAAGGGGATCAGCCCCAGCATTTT CASTIQGDQPQHF
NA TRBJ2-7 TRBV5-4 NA TGTGCCAGCAGCTTGAGTCCAGGGGCCTACGAGCAGTACTTC CASSLSPGAYEQYF
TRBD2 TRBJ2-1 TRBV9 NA TGTGCCAGCAGCGTAGAACTAGCGGAATACAATGAGCAGTTCTTC CASSVELAEYNEQFF
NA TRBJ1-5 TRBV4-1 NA TGCGCCAGCAGCCTAGTGGAAGCGGGGACCCAGCCCCAGCATTTT CASSLVEAGTQPQHF
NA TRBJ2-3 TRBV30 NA TGTGCCTGGGACTCCGTACAGGGTCAAAGCACAGATACGCAGTATTTT CAWDSVQGQSTDTQYF
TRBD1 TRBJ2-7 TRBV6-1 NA TGTGCCAGCAGTGAATTGGTTTGGACAGGGTCCTACGAGCAGTACTTC CASSELVWTGSYEQYF
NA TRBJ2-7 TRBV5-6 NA TGTGCCAGCAGCTTGGCAGGGGCCAATTTCTACGAGCAGTACTTC CASSLAGANFYEQYF
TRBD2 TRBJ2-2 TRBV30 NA TGTGCCTGGAGTGTACTAGCGGGCAAAACCGGGGAGCTATTTTTT CAWSVLAGKTGELFF
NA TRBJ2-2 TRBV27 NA TGTGCCAGCAGTCCCTACACCGGGGAGCTGTTTTTT CASSPYTGELFF
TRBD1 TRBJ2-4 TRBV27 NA TGTGCCAGCAGTTTTGGACAGGGGGCCCTCATTCAGTACTTC CASSFGQGALIQYF
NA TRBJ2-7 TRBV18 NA TGTGCCAGCTCACCAAACAGGGACCGCTCCTACGAGCAGTACTTC CASSPNRDRSYEQYF
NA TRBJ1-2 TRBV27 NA TGTGCCAGCAGTTTATCGTGGACAGACTATGGCTACACCTTC CASSLSWTDYGYTF
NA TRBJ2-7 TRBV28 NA TGTGCCAGCGTAGGCCTCGGGACTGTGACCTACGAGCAGTACTTC CASVGLGTVTYEQYF
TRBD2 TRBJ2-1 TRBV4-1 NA TGCGCCAGCAGCCAAGGAACGGGACTAGCGAACAATGAGCAGTTCTTC CASSQGTGLANNEQFF
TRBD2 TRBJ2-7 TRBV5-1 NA TGCGCCAGCAGCTTGTATGGCGGGAGGTCCTACGAGCAGTACTTC CASSLYGGRSYEQYF
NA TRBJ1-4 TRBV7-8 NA TGTGCCAGCAGCTTAGCCCCAAGCCGCGGGGCGCTACCTGCGAAACTGTTTTTT CASSLAPSRGALPAKLFF
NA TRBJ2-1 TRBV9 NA TGTGCCAGCAGCGTGGGACAGGGACTAGTATATGAGCAGTTCTTC CASSVGQGLVYEQFF
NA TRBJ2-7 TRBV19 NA TGTGCCAGTAACGGGGAAGGCTACGAGCAGTACTTC CASNGEGYEQYF
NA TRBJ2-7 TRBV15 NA TGTGCCACCAGCAGAGGGGCAGGCGCAACCTACGAGCAGTACTTC CATSRGAGATYEQYF
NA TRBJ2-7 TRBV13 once TGTGCCAGCAGCCACAGTTCCTACGAGCAGTACTTC CASSHSSYEQYF
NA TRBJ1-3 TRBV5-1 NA TGCGCCAGCAGCTTGGACAGGCCTCACTCTGGAAACACCATATATTTT CASSLDRPHSGNTIYF
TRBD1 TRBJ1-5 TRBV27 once TGTGCCAGCGGACAGGGGCATCAGCCCCAGCATTTT CASGQGHQPQHF
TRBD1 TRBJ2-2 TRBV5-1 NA TGCGCCAGCAGCTTGGGGACAGGGCGGACCGGGGAGCTGTTTTTT CASSLGTGRTGELFF
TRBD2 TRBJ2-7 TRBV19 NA TGTGCCAGTCAGCGGGAGGTAGGCTACGAGCAGTACTTC CASQREVGYEQYF
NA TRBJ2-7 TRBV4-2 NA TGTGCCAGCAGCCAAGATATCGGAGGCTACGAGCAGTACTTC CASSQDIGGYEQYF
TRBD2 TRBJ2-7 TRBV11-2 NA TGTGCCAGCAGCTTAGGACTAGCGGGACACGAGCAGTACTTC CASSLGLAGHEQYF
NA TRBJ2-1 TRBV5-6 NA TGTGCCAGCCAGACTCTCGGGTATGAGCAGTTCTTC CASQTLGYEQFF
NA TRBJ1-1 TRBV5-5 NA TGTGCCAGCAGCTTGGTTTGGGCAGGGAACACTGAAGCTTTCTTT CASSLVWAGNTEAFF
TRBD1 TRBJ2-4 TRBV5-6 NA TGTGCCAGCAGCCCCTGGACAGGGGGAGTTTTATACTTC CASSPWTGGVLYF
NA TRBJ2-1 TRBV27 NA TGTGCCAGCAGTTGGTCGGGACATACCTACAATGAGCAGTTCTTC CASSWSGHTYNEQFF
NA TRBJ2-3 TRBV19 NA TGTGCCAGTAGCCTATTACTAGACACCAGGGATACGCAGTATTTT CASSLLLDTRDTQYF
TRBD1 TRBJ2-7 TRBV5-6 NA TGTGCCAGCAGCTTGTTTAGGGACAGTTTCTCCTACGAGCAGTACTTC CASSLFRDSFSYEQYF
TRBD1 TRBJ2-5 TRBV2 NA TGTGCCAGCAGTGATTTGGGGACAGCAGTACGAGAGACCCAGTACTTC CASSDLGTAVRETQYF
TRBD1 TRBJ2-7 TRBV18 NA TGTGCCAGCTCACCGGACAGGGAATTATACGAGCAGTACTTC CASSPDRELYEQYF
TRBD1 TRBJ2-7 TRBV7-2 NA TGTGCCAGCAGCGCCCCGGGACAGGGCACCTACGAGCAGTACTTC CASSAPGQGTYEQYF
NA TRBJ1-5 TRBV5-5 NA TGTGCCAGCAGCTTGAGCGGAGGGTATAGCAATCAGCCCCAGCATTTT CASSLSGGYSNQPQHF
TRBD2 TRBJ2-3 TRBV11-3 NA TGTGCCAGCGCAACGGGACTAGCGGGGCTTATCACAGATACGCAGTATTTT CASATGLAGLITDTQYF
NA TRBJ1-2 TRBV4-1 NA TGCGCCAGCAGCCAAGTAGCGGGGAATGGCTACACCTTC CASSQVAGNGYTF
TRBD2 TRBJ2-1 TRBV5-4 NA TGTGCCAGTGGGACTCTAGCGGATAACAATGAGCAGTTCTTC CASGTLADNNEQFF
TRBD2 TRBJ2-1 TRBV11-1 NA TGTGCCAGCAGCCTTTCTAGCGGGATCGGGAATGAGCAGTTCTTC CASSLSSGIGNEQFF
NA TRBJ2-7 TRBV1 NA TGCACCAGCAGCCCTCTTGGAAGGCGGGAGTTCTACGAGCAGTACTTC CTSSPLGRREFYEQYF
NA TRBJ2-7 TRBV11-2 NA TGTGCCAGCAGCGACCAACTAGGTTCCTCCTACGAGCAGTACTTC CASSDQLGSSYEQYF
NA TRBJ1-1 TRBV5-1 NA TGCGCCAGCAGATTGATAGGGGAGGGTTCTGAAGCTTTCTTT CASRLIGEGSEAFF
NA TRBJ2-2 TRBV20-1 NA TGCAGTGCTCCACTGTACGGGGAGCTGTTTTTT CSAPLYGELFF
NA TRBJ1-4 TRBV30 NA TGTGCCCGGGGGGGCAGGGAGTATGTAACTAATGAAAAACTGTTTTTT CARGGREYVTNEKLFF
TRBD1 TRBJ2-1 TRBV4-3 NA TGCGCCAGCAGCCAAGAGGGACAGGGCTACAATGAGCAGTTCTTC CASSQEGQGYNEQFF
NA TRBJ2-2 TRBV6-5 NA TGTGCCAGCAGTTACGACGGGTTCACCGGGGAGCTGTTTTTT CASSYDGFTGELFF